This T cell receptor (beta chain) was recovered during a study of CXCR3-negative and CXCR3-positive naive CD8 T cells. The study's findings and limits: TRB CDR3 properties were used to infer TCR strength, and surface CD5 was comparable between naive subsets.

At about 310,000 cells each, triplicate sorts were carried out for each CD8+ T cell subset. Definition of naive CD8+ T cells rested on a CD45RO-CCR7+CD27+CD95- profile. TRB cDNA libraries were made by UMI-labeled 5' RACE. TCRdb derives one entry per CDR3 protein from the 5' RACE reads, leaving out DNA. Here the sample table reports over 100,000 distinct CDR3 sequences. Concerning this clonotype: Antigen unknown.

Sequences were obtained from naive CXCR3- CD8+ T cells from blood. Subset denoted: CD45RO-CCR7+CD27+CD95- naive CD8+ T cells lacking CXCR3 (TNR3-). The receptor was derived from a human donor in good health. Some clones in this sample may be carry-over from other donors' samples.

CDR3 loop: CASSQEDTSGRQETQYF. The chain links TRBV4-3 to TRBJ2-5; the D gene TCRdb calls, TRBD2, cannot be checked with no DNA. CDR3 length: 17 amino acids. Per the germline V gene, CDR1 is LGHNA and CDR2 is YSLEER.